The 14 T cell receptor beta chains in this list originate from one sample, sequenced in a study of T cells after yellow fever vaccination. Using its own MiXCR run on the 5' RACE reads, TCRdb lists one record per CDR3 protein. The sample consists of a few hundred thousand distinct CDR3 sequences, around 20% of them appearing once. Sequences were derived from PBMCs, sampled before the yellow fever booster vaccination. These receptor sequences come from a man aged 18 to 35 who received the YFV17D yellow fever vaccine.

The V gene is TRBV19, the J gene TRBJ2-5; 7 bases map to TRBD1. There are 13 residues in the CDR3. The V and J ends lost 5 bases and 6 bases, in that order; junction bases with no gene match: 6. Germline V lookup: CDR1 LNHDA, CDR2 SQIVND (reference sequence). The chain's CDR3 is CASSQTGLKTQYF. The DNA for the CDR3 is TGTGCCAGTAGTCAGACAGGGCTTAAGACCCAGTACTTC.

This clonotype appeared a few times. The chain employs TRBV5-1 and TRBJ2-1; D is perhaps TRBD1 (6 bases). The germline V and J ends were trimmed by 4 bases and 10 bases, with 21 bases remaining between them. The CDR3 loop spans 15 amino acids. Germline V gives CDR1 SGHRS, CDR2 YFSETQ. CDR3 region: CASSPDSRSLMEQFF. The CDR3, as DNA: TGCGCCAGCAGCCCGGACAGTAGATCTCTTATGGAGCAGTTCTTC.

CDR3 DNA sequence: TGTGCCAGTAGTATCGGAGCTAACTATGGCTACACCTTC. It codes for CASSIGANYGYTF. The rearrangement links TRBV19 to TRBJ1-2; D uncertain. Germline V gene data show CDR1 as LNHDA and CDR2 as SQIVND (reference sequence). V was clipped by 3 bases and J by 0 bases, with 5 bases between them. The CDR3 loop spans 13 amino acids.

The V call is TRBV7-9, the J call TRBJ2-1; D is undetermined. Deletions cut 0 bases from V and 7 bases from J, with 13 bases between. CDR1 SEHNR and CDR2 FQNEAQ come from the germline V gene (reference sequence). The CDR3 spans 15 residues. The CDR3 region is CASSLAGPGPNEQFF. The CDR3 DNA sequence: TGTGCCAGCAGCTTAGCAGGTCCGGGCCCTAATGAGCAGTTCTTC.

The gene calls are TRBV7-9 and TRBJ1-1; no firm D call. Germline V lookup: CDR1 SEHNR, CDR2 FQNEAQ (reference sequence). There are 12 residues in the CDR3. The V end lost 4 bases, the J end lost 11 bases, and 14 bases lay between the germline ends. As DNA, the CDR3 is TGTGCCAGCAGCTCCCGGCCTGAGTGGGCTTTCTTT. Amino acid sequence: CASSSRPEWAFF.

This clonotype was seen a handful of times. The CDR3: CASSTIQGTYYEQYV. As DNA, the CDR3 is TGCGCCAGCAGCACGATACAGGGGACTTACTACGAGCAGTACGTC. This chain connects TRBV5-1 to TRBJ2-7, with D possibly being TRBD1 (7 bases). Germline V gene sequence: CDR1 SGHRS, CDR2 YFSETQ. The CDR3 totals 15 residues. Trimming took 4 bases from V and 3 from J, leaving 17 bases between them.

This chain connects TRBV20-1 to TRBJ1-2; TRBD1 aligns across 9 bases. V dropped 4 bases and J dropped 1; count of bases not matched to a gene: 4. The CDR3 is 14 residues long. The germline V gene has CDR1 DFQATT and CDR2 SNEGSKA (reference sequence). CDR3 protein: CSATGQGHNYGYTF. The CDR3, as DNA: TGCAGTGCTACGGGACAGGGTCATAACTATGGCTACACCTTC.

This clonotype was seen a few times. The chain has TRBV12-3 or TRBV12-4 and TRBJ1-3; D is uncertain. Trimming cost V 6 bases and J 4 bases, with 13 bases left between them. This CDR3 is built from 14 residues. In nucleotides, the CDR3 is TGTGCCAGCAGCCTCAGACTGGGCGGAAACACCATATATTTT. Residues: CASSLRLGGNTIYF.

This clonotype was counted ten times or more. This chain links TRBV20-1 with TRBJ1-3; the D gene is possibly TRBD1 (6 bases). Per the germline V gene, CDR1 is DFQATT and CDR2 is SNEGSKA (reference sequence). V gave up 6 bases and J gave up 0 bases, with 12 bases separating them. There are 14 residues in the CDR3. The CDR3 DNA reads as TGCAGTGCATCAGGGGAACCCTCTGGAAACACCATATATTTT. Amino acids: CSASGEPSGNTIYF.

This clonotype has a handful of counts. The chain joins TRBV6-5 to TRBJ1-4, with TRBD1 matching over 7 bases. V shed 5 bases and J 7 bases; nucleotides not matched to a gene: 7. CDR3 length equals 14 residues. The germline V gene encodes CDR1 MNHEY and CDR2 SVGAGI. This CDR3 is CASSPEGQIEKLFF. The CDR3 region has the DNA TGTGCCAGCAGTCCGGAGGGACAGATTGAAAAACTGTTTTTT.

The chain combines TRBV7-6 with TRBJ1-2; 7 bases line up with TRBD1. The CDR3 is made up of 16 amino acids. V lost 4 bases and J lost 4; bases outside the gene matches: 12. Germline-derived CDR1 and CDR2 are SGHVS and FNYEAQ. Written as DNA, the CDR3 is TGTGCCAGCAGCTCGTTGCCCGGGACAGCCACCTATGGCTACACCTTC. Encoded protein: CASSSLPGTATYGYTF.

This clonotype was picked up a small number of times. This rearrangement joins TRBV5-1 to TRBJ2-7, with D perhaps TRBD1 (5 bases). CDR1 and CDR2 (germline): SGHRS, YFSETQ. CDR3 length: 15 amino acids. V gave up 4 bases and J gave up 0 bases, with 14 bases separating them. The CDR3 DNA reads as TGCGCCAGCAGCCCCAGGGCTCCTTCCTCCTACGAGCAGTACTTC. Its translation: CASSPRAPSSYEQYF.

Only a few counts were recorded for this clonotype. The J gene is TRBJ2-3, the V gene TRBV6-2 or TRBV6-3; D is possibly TRBD2 (7 bases). The germline V and J ends were trimmed by 2 bases and 2 bases, with 14 bases remaining between them. The CDR3 is 16 residues long. CDR1 MNHEY and CDR2 SVGEGT come from the germline V gene. CDR3 protein: CASSYVWGGSTDTQYF. The CDR3 nucleotides are TGTGCCAGCAGTTACGTGTGGGGGGGCTCCACAGATACGCAGTATTTT.

The chain combines TRBV7-9 with TRBJ1-6, with 8 nucleotides matching TRBD1. Germline CDR1 and CDR2: SEHNR and FQNEAQ (reference sequence). V trimming: 4 bases; J trimming: 0 bases; junction bases outside the gene matches: 8. The CDR3 contains 18 residues. In nucleotides, the CDR3 is TGTGCCAGCAGCTCGGAAGGACAGGGAGACTCCTATAATTCACCCCTCCACTTT. Translating gives CASSSEGQGDSYNSPLHF.